The present T cell receptor beta chain was sequenced within a study of cytomegalovirus exposure and HLA in healthy donors. 13 Jbeta primers and 60 Vbeta primers were used for the PCR. Libraries were prepared by immunoSEQ multiplex PCR; TCRdb keeps only in-frame clonotypes and omits some of them. The sample holds 150,000 to 200,000 clones, about 78% seen once. The sample holds a few counts of this clone. An end of the junction does not agree with germline; a read error may underlie this. This CDR3 has 14 residues. Germline CDR1 reads SGHRS; CDR2 reads YFSETQ. This receptor was obtained from a man in his sixties in good health and CMV-seronegative. The J gene is TRBJ2-5, the V gene TRBV5-1; 10 bases line up with TRBD2. Specimen: PBMCs. The CDR3 loop reads CASSPSGGGEAQYF. CDR3 bases: TGCGCCAGCTCACCTAGCGGGGGAGGAGAGGCCCAGTACTTC.